A single sample gave rise to the 20 T cell receptor beta chains below, sequenced in a study of spatial heterogeneity in lung cancer. Described time point: blood at routine non-recurrence follow-up after resection. TCRdb re-called the 5' RACE reads through MiXCR, storing one row per CDR3 protein. The profile shows approximately 43,000 distinct CDR3 sequences, 10% to 13% of them singletons. This specimen was PBMCs, taken at follow-up. The source is a female donor with early-stage non-small cell lung cancer.

In this sample, this clonotype turned up a few times. The chain links TRBV5-1 to TRBJ2-5; 9 nucleotides match TRBD2. The CDR3 runs 15 residues. V shed 0 bases and J 4 bases; nucleotides not matched to a gene: 4. Germline V CDR1 and CDR2: SGHRS, YFSETQ. The CDR3 reads CASSLVAGGRETQYF. DNA of the CDR3: TGCGCCAGCAGCTTGGTGGCGGGGGGGCGAGAGACCCAGTACTTC.

This clonotype was seen many times. This chain joins TRBV3-1 and TRBJ1-4; 10 bases are a match to TRBD1. From germline, CDR1 is LGHDT and CDR2 YNNKEL (reference sequence). V trimming: 6 bases; J trimming: 4 bases; junction bases outside the gene matches: 14. This CDR3 has 18 amino acids. The CDR3 loop is CASSLARDRGNGNEKLFF. The DNA of the CDR3 is TGTGCCAGCAGTCTCGCCCGGGACAGGGGAAATGGTAATGAAAAACTGTTTTTT.

This clonotype was detected once. J is TRBJ2-3 and V is TRBV7-2, with TRBD2 matching 11 bases. The germline gives CDR1 SGHTA, CDR2 FQGNSA. V dropped 5 bases and J dropped 2; count of bases not matched to a gene: 3. The CDR3 runs 15 residues. CDR3 coding DNA: TGTGCCAGCAGCCGTAGCGGGGGGGCCACAGATACGCAGTATTTT. This codes for CASSRSGGATDTQYF.

This clonotype was counted many times. This chain connects TRBV28 to TRBJ2-7; 7 positions agree with TRBD1. Germline CDR1 reads MDHEN; CDR2 reads SYDVKM. J was trimmed by 4 bases and V by 5 bases; bases with no gene match: 17. The CDR3 is made up of 17 amino acids. CDR3 in amino acids: CASSPYVHRGLPYEQYF. The CDR3 nucleotides are TGTGCCAGCAGTCCCTACGTTCACAGGGGCCTACCTTACGAGCAGTACTTC.

This clonotype came up many times. This rearrangement joins TRBV2 to TRBJ2-1, with TRBD2 identical over 12 bases. The V gene end was trimmed by 8 bases and the J gene end by 9 bases; junction bases not matched to a gene: 8. Germline V lookup: CDR1 SNHLY, CDR2 FYNNEI. This CDR3 spans 14 amino acids. The CDR3 loop is CASLTSGGFSEQFF. The CDR3 coding sequence is TGTGCCAGCCTAACTAGCGGGGGGTTCAGTGAGCAGTTCTTC.

The table lists this clonotype with many counts. The chain links TRBV7-3 to TRBJ2-7; D perhaps matches TRBD1 (6 bases). Germline CDR1 and CDR2: SGHTA and FQGTGA. This CDR3 region has 13 residues. V was pared by 3 bases and J by 5 bases, with 11 bases between. The DNA for the CDR3 is TGTGCCAGCAGCTTTGGGACATTCGACGAGCAGTACTTC. This translates into CASSFGTFDEQYF.

The gene calls are TRBV10-3 and TRBJ2-1; 10 bases match TRBD2. V lost 7 bases and J lost 9; bases outside the gene matches: 6. This CDR3 contains 13 residues. CDR1 is ENHRY, CDR2 SYGVKD, per germline. CDR3 in amino acids: CAINIAGGTEQFF. CDR3 nucleotides: TGTGCCATCAATATAGCGGGGGGTACTGAGCAGTTCTTC.

This clonotype occurred a few times. The genes are TRBV7-9 and TRBJ2-2; D is unresolved. Trimming removed 2 bases from V and 1 base from J, with 11 bases in between. In germline, CDR1 is SEHNR, CDR2 FQNEAQ (reference sequence). This CDR3 comprises 16 residues. This CDR3 is CASSLLASWNTGELFF. CDR3 sequence (DNA): TGTGCCAGCAGCTTACTGGCATCGTGGAACACCGGGGAGCTGTTTTTT.

There are a few counts of this clonotype. The genes are TRBV20-1 and TRBJ2-2, with 10 positions matching TRBD1. The CDR3 totals 14 residues. The V and J ends lost 6 bases and 6 bases, in that order; junction bases with no gene match: 7. CDR1 DFQATT and CDR2 SNEGSKA come from the germline V gene (reference sequence). CDR3 sequence reads: CSATGTGVPGELFF. The CDR3, as DNA: TGCAGTGCAACCGGGACAGGGGTCCCCGGGGAGCTGTTTTTT.

At least ten counts were recorded for this clonotype. The chain couples TRBV29-1 to TRBJ2-1; 10 positions match TRBD2. Germline CDR1 reads SQVTM; CDR2 reads ANQGSEA. With V trimmed by 4 bases and J by 8 bases, 8 bases remained unmatched. The CDR3 covers 14 residues. The CDR3 DNA is TGCAGCGTTGCTGGTAGCGGGGGGTCACATGAGCAGTTCTTC. Translated, it gives CSVAGSGGSHEQFF.

By sample share, this clonotype is medium-sized. This rearrangement joins TRBV11-1 to TRBJ2-3, with TRBD1 identical over 7 bases. CDR3 length equals 14 residues. With 3 bases clipped from V and 1 base from J, the junction kept 1 base outside the gene matches. Germline V gene sequence: CDR1 SGHAT, CDR2 FQDESV (reference sequence). The CDR3 bases are TGTGCCAGCAGCTTTGACAGGGGCACAGATACGCAGTATTTT. The encoded protein is CASSFDRGTDTQYF.

In its sample, this clonotype was seen many times. V usage is TRBV7-6 and J usage is TRBJ2-1; D tentatively fits TRBD1 or TRBD2 (5 bases each). Between the trimmed V and J ends, which lost 4 bases and 10 bases, there was a span of 20 bases. This CDR3 region has 15 residues. Germline V lookup: CDR1 SGHVS, CDR2 FNYEAQ. The CDR3 DNA follows: TGTGCCAGCAGCTCGACCGGGGCCGAGGGAAGCGAGCAGTTCTTC. It yields the protein CASSSTGAEGSEQFF.

This clonotype was observed a handful of times. The rearrangement joins TRBV6-1 to TRBJ2-3; maybe TRBD2 (5 bases). The CDR3 consists of 13 residues. The germline CDR1 and CDR2 sequences are MNHNS and SASEGT. V was pared by 1 base and J by 11 bases, with 13 bases between. The CDR3 DNA follows: TGTGCCAGCAGTGAAGAGGTGCGGCGGGTGCAGTATTTT. It specifies CASSEEVRRVQYF.

The chain uses TRBV7-9 and TRBJ2-2; the D call may be TRBD1 or TRBD2 (5 bases each). The V end was cut by 5 bases, the J end by 14 bases, with 24 bases between. Germline assignment: CDR1 SEHNR and CDR2 FQNEAQ (reference sequence). The CDR3 spans 15 residues. The CDR3 region is CASSPPSSSGQRLFF. The DNA of the CDR3 is TGTGCCAGCAGCCCACCTAGCTCGTCAGGACAACGCCTGTTTTTT.

Ten or more counts support this clonotype. V gene TRBV2 combines with J gene TRBJ1-1; D remains ambiguous. CDR3 size: 13 residues. V was cut by 4 bases and J by 5 bases, with 11 bases left in between. Germline V gene lookup returns CDR1 SNHLY and CDR2 FYNNEI. As DNA, the CDR3 is TGTGCCAGCAGTGTAGAAAGCCGTACTGAAGCTTTCTTT. Protein sequence: CASSVESRTEAFF.

A few counts support this clonotype. The rearrangement joins TRBV3-1 to TRBJ2-1; D not certain. The ends were cut back, 1 base at V and 6 bases at J, with 7 bases in the middle. The CDR3 contains 13 residues. The germline V gene has CDR1 LGHDT and CDR2 YNNKEL (reference sequence). DNA of the CDR3: TGTGCCAGCAGCCAAGCAGGAGTCAATGAGCAGTTCTTC. Translating gives CASSQAGVNEQFF.

Many counts were recorded for this clonotype. One end of the junction is discordant with germline, which a read error may explain. This chain links TRBV28 with TRBJ2-7; D may match TRBD1 or TRBD2 (6 bases each). The CDR3 length is 13 residues. Germline loops: CDR1 MDHEN, CDR2 SYDVKM. The CDR3 here is CATSRGAGYEQYF. CDR3 nucleotides: TGTGCCACCAGTAGGGGGGCAGGGTACGAGCAGTACTTC.

The chain carries TRBV5-6 and TRBJ2-3, with D hard to call. This CDR3 is built from 14 residues. The ends were cut back, 2 bases at V and 3 bases at J, with 10 bases in the middle. Germline CDR1 SGHDT, CDR2 YYEEEE. The CDR3 DNA sequence: TGTGCCAGCAGCTTTGTCGCAATGACAGATACGCAGTATTTT. Translating it yields CASSFVAMTDTQYF.

This clonotype came up many times. The chain couples TRBV6-2 or TRBV6-3 to TRBJ1-5; D is unclear. The CDR3 sequence is 14 residues long. Germline-derived CDR1 and CDR2 are MNHEY and SVGEGT. V shed 0 bases and J shed 10 bases, with 13 bases lying between them. The CDR3 loop reads CASSYSQTTSPQHF. CDR3 nucleotide sequence: TGTGCCAGCAGTTACTCCCAAACAACGTCCCCCCAGCATTTT.

This clonotype was picked up a small number of times. The chain has TRBV12-3 or TRBV12-4 and TRBJ2-1; TRBD2 agrees at 9 bases. V lost 5 bases to trimming and J lost 4 bases; unmatched junction nucleotides: 3. The CDR3 consists of 14 residues. CDR3 protein: CASSPTSGYNEQFF. For the CDR3, the DNA is TGTGCCAGCAGTCCGACTAGCGGTTACAATGAGCAGTTCTTC.